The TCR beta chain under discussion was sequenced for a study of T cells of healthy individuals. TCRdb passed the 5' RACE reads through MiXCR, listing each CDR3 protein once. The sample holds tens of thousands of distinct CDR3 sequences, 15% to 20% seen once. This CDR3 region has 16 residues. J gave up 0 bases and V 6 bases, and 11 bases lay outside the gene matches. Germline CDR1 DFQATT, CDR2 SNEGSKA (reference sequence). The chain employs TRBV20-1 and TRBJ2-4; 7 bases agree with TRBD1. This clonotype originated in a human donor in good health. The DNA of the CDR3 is TGCAGTGCCCATGAGGGGGCCGAAGAAGCCAAAAACATTCAGTACTTC. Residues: CSAHEGAEEAKNIQYF.